This is a list of T cell receptor beta chains from one sample in a study of cytomegalovirus exposure and HLA in healthy donors. Only in-frame clones appear in the TCRdb table, and some are missing; sequencing was by immunoSEQ multiplex PCR. This table holds 90,000 to 140,000 clones, approximately 69% found once. Sequencing was performed on PBMCs. Receptors originate from a man aged 25 to 45 in good health and CMV-seronegative. Each CDR3 is given with its conserved first and last residue. A D gene is named only where the DNA matches it firmly. Only some rows state a clone size, as once, few, many or a class for expanded clones.

J gene: TRBJ2-7; D gene: TRBD1; V gene: TRBV19; clone size: -; CDR3 DNA: TGTGCCAGTAGTCCCGGGACAGGGATCTACGAGCAGTACTTC; CDR3 protein: CASSPGTGIYEQYF
J gene: TRBJ2-1; D gene: TRBD2; V gene: TRBV6-4; clone size: -; CDR3 DNA: TGTGCCAGCAGTGGAACTAGCGGGGCCTCCAATGAGCAGTTCTTC; CDR3 protein: CASSGTSGASNEQFF
J gene: TRBJ2-7; D gene: TRBD2; V gene: TRBV19; clone size: -; CDR3 DNA: TGTGCCAGTAGTACACCAGCGGGGCACGAGCAGTACTTC; CDR3 protein: CASSTPAGHEQYF
J gene: TRBJ1-3; D gene: TRBD1; V gene: TRBV27; clone size: -; CDR3 DNA: TGTGCCAGCAGTTTATCACGCAGGGGGCCCTCGAACTCTGGAAACACCATATATTTT; CDR3 protein: CASSLSRRGPSNSGNTIYF
J gene: TRBJ1-1; D gene: -; V gene: TRBV2; clone size: -; CDR3 DNA: TGTGCCAGCAGTGAGGAGGGTGAAGCTTTCTTT; CDR3 protein: CASSEEGEAFF
J gene: TRBJ2-3; D gene: TRBD1; V gene: TRBV12-5; clone size: few; CDR3 DNA: TGTGCTAGTGCTAATACAGGGGGCACAGATACGCAGTATTTT; CDR3 protein: CASANTGGTDTQYF
J gene: TRBJ1-6; D gene: TRBD1; V gene: TRBV5-1; clone size: -; CDR3 DNA: TGCGCCAGCAGCTTGGCGCCCGAGACAGGGGGATCCTCACCCCTCCACTTT; CDR3 protein: CASSLAPETGGSSPLHF
J gene: TRBJ2-7; D gene: -; V gene: TRBV19; clone size: -; CDR3 DNA: TGTGCCAGTAGTATCCAGGCGGGTCTACCCAACTACGAGCAGTACTTC; CDR3 protein: CASSIQAGLPNYEQYF
J gene: TRBJ2-1; D gene: -; V gene: TRBV27; clone size: -; CDR3 DNA: TGTGCCAGCAGTTTGGATAGCGGCGTCTCCTACAATGAGCAGTTCTTC; CDR3 protein: CASSLDSGVSYNEQFF
J gene: TRBJ1-2; D gene: -; V gene: TRBV5-4; clone size: -; CDR3 DNA: TGTGCCAGCAGCCCACCTCTGGCAGGTCTTAGCTATGGCTACACCTTC; CDR3 protein: CASSPPLAGLSYGYTF
J gene: TRBJ2-2; D gene: TRBD2; V gene: TRBV6-4; clone size: -; CDR3 DNA: TGTGCCAGCAGGACTAGCGCGAACACCGGGGAGCTGTTTTTT; CDR3 protein: CASRTSANTGELFF
J gene: TRBJ2-7; D gene: -; V gene: TRBV28; clone size: -; CDR3 DNA: TGTGCCAGCAGTTTAACAGTCTCCTACGAGCAGTACTTC; CDR3 protein: CASSLTVSYEQYF
J gene: TRBJ2-2; D gene: -; V gene: TRBV19; clone size: few; CDR3 DNA: TGTGCCAGTAGTATAGCAGGGGATTGGAACACCGGGGAGCTGTTTTTT; CDR3 protein: CASSIAGDWNTGELFF
J gene: TRBJ2-7; D gene: TRBD2; V gene: TRBV30; clone size: few; CDR3 DNA: TGTGCCTGGAGCCGGCTAGCGGGAGATAATGGACGGTACGAGCAGTACTTC; CDR3 protein: CAWSRLAGDNGRYEQYF
J gene: TRBJ2-7; D gene: TRBD2; V gene: TRBV4-3; clone size: -; CDR3 DNA: TGCGCCAGCAGCCCCGGACTAGCGGGAGGGCCTGGGGAGCAGTACTTC; CDR3 protein: CASSPGLAGGPGEQYF
J gene: TRBJ2-7; D gene: TRBD2; V gene: TRBV5-4; clone size: few; CDR3 DNA: TGTGCCAGCAGCCTTCCCGGGACTAGCGGCTACGAGCAGTACTTC; CDR3 protein: CASSLPGTSGYEQYF
J gene: TRBJ1-2; D gene: -; V gene: TRBV30; clone size: -; CDR3 DNA: TGTGCCTCCCTATCGGGGTATGGCTACACCTTC; CDR3 protein: CASLSGYGYTF
J gene: TRBJ2-5; D gene: TRBD1; V gene: TRBV7-6; clone size: -; CDR3 DNA: TGTGCCAGCAGCTTATCAGGGACAGGGACAGAGACCCAGTACTTC; CDR3 protein: CASSLSGTGTETQYF
J gene: TRBJ2-7; D gene: TRBD2; V gene: TRBV28; clone size: -; CDR3 DNA: TGTGCCAGCAGCCGTTTCCCCCGAGGACTAGCGATCGCCTACGAGCAGTACTTC; CDR3 protein: CASSRFPRGLAIAYEQYF
J gene: TRBJ1-2; D gene: -; V gene: TRBV7-9; clone size: -; CDR3 DNA: TGTGCCAGCAGCTTTGCGGGGGGGCTGAACTATGGCTACACCTTC; CDR3 protein: CASSFAGGLNYGYTF
J gene: TRBJ1-4; D gene: -; V gene: TRBV4-3; clone size: few; CDR3 DNA: TGCGCCAGCAGCCCAGAGAGAAACAGCAGGGCAAATGAAAAACTGTTTTTT; CDR3 protein: CASSPERNSRANEKLFF
J gene: TRBJ1-4; D gene: -; V gene: TRBV7-8; clone size: -; CDR3 DNA: TGTGCCAGCAGCTTAGGGGGCGGAAGGTCGACTAATGAAAAACTGTTTTTT; CDR3 protein: CASSLGGGRSTNEKLFF
J gene: TRBJ2-3; D gene: TRBD2; V gene: TRBV6-6; clone size: few; CDR3 DNA: TGTGCCAGCAGGGGAACTAGCGGGAGATCAGATACGCAGTATTTT; CDR3 protein: CASRGTSGRSDTQYF
J gene: TRBJ2-3; D gene: TRBD1; V gene: TRBV2; clone size: -; CDR3 DNA: TGTGCCAGCAGTCGGACAGGGGCTAGCACAGATACGCAGTATTTT; CDR3 protein: CASSRTGASTDTQYF
J gene: TRBJ2-7; D gene: -; V gene: TRBV30; clone size: -; CDR3 DNA: TGTGCCTGGAGTGATCCCCGTATAGAACCAGGACGCCGGGGATACGAGCAGTACTTC; CDR3 protein: CAWSDPRIEPGRRGYEQYF
J gene: TRBJ2-1; D gene: -; V gene: TRBV7-2; clone size: -; CDR3 DNA: TGTGCCAGCAGCCCAGACAGGTCCGGGTCTGAGCAGTTCTTC; CDR3 protein: CASSPDRSGSEQFF
J gene: TRBJ2-6; D gene: TRBD1; V gene: TRBV9; clone size: -; CDR3 DNA: TGTGCCAGCAGCGTAGGGACAGGGGTCGGGGCCAACGTCCTGACTTTC; CDR3 protein: CASSVGTGVGANVLTF
J gene: TRBJ2-7; D gene: -; V gene: TRBV7-8; clone size: few; CDR3 DNA: TGTGCCAGCAGCGCCCTGTGGGGGGACTCGGACGAGCAGTACTTC; CDR3 protein: CASSALWGDSDEQYF
J gene: TRBJ2-4; D gene: TRBD1; V gene: TRBV7-9; clone size: -; CDR3 DNA: TGTGCCAGCAGCTTGGGACAATGGGACAGTCAGTACTTC; CDR3 protein: CASSLGQWDSQYF
J gene: TRBJ1-2; D gene: -; V gene: TRBV5-5; clone size: few; CDR3 DNA: TGTGCCAGCAGCTTGGGTGAGGGTAACTATGGCTACACCTTC; CDR3 protein: CASSLGEGNYGYTF
J gene: TRBJ1-1; D gene: -; V gene: TRBV14; clone size: -; CDR3 DNA: TGTGCCAGCAGCCGGGGGACATATCGGTCTGAAGCTTTCTTT; CDR3 protein: CASSRGTYRSEAFF
J gene: TRBJ1-2; D gene: -; V gene: TRBV18; clone size: -; CDR3 DNA: TGTGCCAGCTCAGCTTCACAGAAGGGCTACACCTTC; CDR3 protein: CASSASQKGYTF
J gene: TRBJ1-2; D gene: -; V gene: TRBV7-2; clone size: few; CDR3 DNA: TGTGCCAGCAGCTTAGTAGGACAACCGGGCTACACCTTC; CDR3 protein: CASSLVGQPGYTF
J gene: TRBJ1-3; D gene: -; V gene: TRBV28; clone size: -; CDR3 DNA: TGTGCCACCGGGGTGATCTCTGGAAACACCATATATTTT; CDR3 protein: CATGVISGNTIYF
J gene: TRBJ2-7; D gene: TRBD2; V gene: TRBV11-2; clone size: once; CDR3 DNA: TGTGCCAGCAGCGTGACTAGCGGGAGCTCCTACGAGCAGTACTTC; CDR3 protein: CASSVTSGSSYEQYF
J gene: TRBJ2-3; D gene: -; V gene: TRBV6-5; clone size: -; CDR3 DNA: TGTGCCAGCTATCCCCCTAACGGGAGAGATACGCAGTATTTT; CDR3 protein: CASYPPNGRDTQYF
J gene: TRBJ2-3; D gene: TRBD2; V gene: TRBV11-2; clone size: -; CDR3 DNA: TGTGCCAGCAGCTCCCTGGGACTAGCGTCTAGCACAGATACGCAGTATTTT; CDR3 protein: CASSSLGLASSTDTQYF
J gene: TRBJ1-1; D gene: -; V gene: TRBV18; clone size: -; CDR3 DNA: TGTGCCAGCTCACCCTCAAAGCCGGGTCTTTACGCTGAAGCTTTCTTT; CDR3 protein: CASSPSKPGLYAEAFF
J gene: TRBJ2-4; D gene: TRBD1; V gene: TRBV18; clone size: -; CDR3 DNA: TGTGCCAGCTCAACAGGGGGGCTAGCCAAAAACATTCAGTACTTC; CDR3 protein: CASSTGGLAKNIQYF
J gene: TRBJ1-3; D gene: -; V gene: TRBV5-4; clone size: few; CDR3 DNA: TGTGCCAGCAGCCAAATTTCTGGAAACACCATATATTTT; CDR3 protein: CASSQISGNTIYF
J gene: TRBJ2-7; D gene: TRBD2; V gene: TRBV30; clone size: -; CDR3 DNA: TGTGCCTGGGGGACTAGCGGGTATTGGGAGCAGTACTTC; CDR3 protein: CAWGTSGYWEQYF
J gene: TRBJ2-1; D gene: TRBD1; V gene: TRBV7-9; clone size: -; CDR3 DNA: TGTGCCAGCAGGACAGCAGGGGGCGGGAATGAGCAGTTCTTC; CDR3 protein: CASRTAGGGNEQFF
J gene: TRBJ2-1; D gene: TRBD2; V gene: TRBV9; clone size: -; CDR3 DNA: TGTGCCAGCAGCGCCCCACTAGCGGGGGACCCCAATGAGCAGTTCTTC; CDR3 protein: CASSAPLAGDPNEQFF
J gene: TRBJ2-7; D gene: -; V gene: TRBV9; clone size: few; CDR3 DNA: TGTGCCAGCAGCGTAGGTAGCGGTTCCAGCTCCTACGAGCAGTACTTC; CDR3 protein: CASSVGSGSSSYEQYF
J gene: TRBJ2-3; D gene: -; V gene: TRBV7-2; clone size: few; CDR3 DNA: TGTGCCAGCGGTCCCGGAGGCACAGATACGCAGTATTTT; CDR3 protein: CASGPGGTDTQYF
J gene: TRBJ1-1; D gene: -; V gene: TRBV25-1; clone size: -; CDR3 DNA: TGTGCCAGCAGTGAAATGGGCCTGGACACTGAAGCTTTCTTT; CDR3 protein: CASSEMGLDTEAFF
J gene: TRBJ2-2; D gene: TRBD2; V gene: TRBV9; clone size: -; CDR3 DNA: TGTGCCAGCAGCGTAGCGACTAGCGGGATGGGCGGGGAGCTGTTTTTT; CDR3 protein: CASSVATSGMGGELFF
J gene: TRBJ2-5; D gene: -; V gene: TRBV4-3; clone size: -; CDR3 DNA: TGCGCCAGCAGCCAAGAGACAGGTTCGGTGGCCCAGTACTTC; CDR3 protein: CASSQETGSVAQYF
J gene: TRBJ2-2; D gene: -; V gene: TRBV7-2; clone size: -; CDR3 DNA: TGTGCCAGCAGCTTAGTCCGGTCCTCGAACACCGGGGAGCTGTTTTTT; CDR3 protein: CASSLVRSSNTGELFF
J gene: TRBJ2-7; D gene: TRBD1; V gene: TRBV11-3; clone size: -; CDR3 DNA: TGTGCCAGCAGCTCGCGGACAGGGGGCGACGAGCAGTACTTC; CDR3 protein: CASSSRTGGDEQYF
J gene: TRBJ2-7; D gene: TRBD2; V gene: TRBV28; clone size: -; CDR3 DNA: TGTGCCAGCAGTCCCCCAACTAGGACTAGCGGCTCCTACGAGCAGTACTTC; CDR3 protein: CASSPPTRTSGSYEQYF
J gene: TRBJ1-3; D gene: -; V gene: TRBV19; clone size: -; CDR3 DNA: TGTGCCAGTAGTATGTCCGGGAGCTCTGGAAACACCATATATTTT; CDR3 protein: CASSMSGSSGNTIYF
J gene: TRBJ2-3; D gene: -; V gene: TRBV5-5; clone size: -; CDR3 DNA: TGTGCCAGCAGCTTGGCTAGCGAGCTAGATACGCAGTATTTT; CDR3 protein: CASSLASELDTQYF